The clone carrying this T cell receptor beta chain was picked up many times. Its antigen is unknown. Read data end 3 residues before the CDR3 end; the end is taken from the germline J gene. This entry is derived from a study of T cell clonality in common variable immunodeficiency. Study-level findings and limits: Compared with controls, CVID subjects had fewer shared TCRbeta clones. Repertoire-complication correlations in CVID were limited by patient heterogeneity. Common variable immunodeficiency TCR beta sequences reportedly had fewer deletions and N-nucleotide insertions.

The method was immunoSEQ multiplex PCR; TCRdb's version includes in-frame clones alone and lacks a portion of them. The profile covers approximately 17,000 clones, none occurring a single time. V was trimmed by 2 bases and J by 2 bases, leaving 5 bases between them. Germline V CDR1 and CDR2: DFQATT, SNEGSKA (reference sequence). The CDR3 runs to 12 residues. The sample was peripheral blood mononuclear cells. The origin of this receptor is a human donor with common variable immunodeficiency. V usage is TRBV20-1 and J usage is TRBJ2-3; no definite D call. The part of the CDR3 DNA that was read is TGCAGTGCTAGAAGACTCACAGATACG. Translated, it gives CSARRLTDT. The CDR3 reads in full as CSARRLTDTQYF.